A selection of T cell receptor beta chains follows, all from one sample in a study of shared clonotypes between healthy human individuals. Profiling relied on immunoSEQ multiplex PCR, and the TCRdb table lists in-frame clones only, not all of them. This sample has around 1.4 million clones, with approximately 98.5% found just once. The specimen was naive CD4+ T cells sorted from blood. Receptors originate from a man younger than 45 in good health. Both conserved end residues are part of each CDR3. Each record gives: J gene, D gene, V gene, clone size, CDR3 DNA, CDR3 protein. A D gene is named only where the DNA matches it firmly. Rows may omit the clone size; those that give it use once, few, many or a size class.

TRBJ1-2	-	TRBV5-7	-	TGTGCCAGCAGCTTGAAGGGCAGGGCTTCGCCTGGCTACACCTTC	CASSLKGRASPGYTF
TRBJ1-1	-	TRBV6-1	-	TGTGCCAGCAGAAACGAAGAAGCTTTCTTT	CASRNEEAFF
TRBJ2-5	-	TRBV11-2	-	TGTGCCAGCAGCTTCACCTTCAGGGTGGGGGAGACCCAGTACTTC	CASSFTFRVGETQYF
TRBJ2-3	TRBD2	TRBV9	once	TGTGCCAGCAGCCCTAGGGGACTATCAGATACGCAGTATTTT	CASSPRGLSDTQYF
TRBJ2-5	TRBD2	TRBV25-1	-	TGTGCCAGCAGTACCTTAGCGGGCCAAGAGACCCAGTACTTC	CASSTLAGQETQYF
TRBJ2-7	TRBD1	TRBV4-2	once	TGTGCCAGCAGTCCCGCGGGACAGGGCCTATACGAGCAGTACTTC	CASSPAGQGLYEQYF
TRBJ2-1	-	TRBV5-1	-	TGCGCCAGCAGCTTGGGTCAGGTGCCCTCCTACAATGAGCAGTTCTTC	CASSLGQVPSYNEQFF
TRBJ1-1	TRBD1	TRBV9	-	TGTGCCAGCAGCCTCAGACAGGGGATGAACACTGAAGCTTTCTTT	CASSLRQGMNTEAFF
TRBJ2-1	TRBD2	TRBV4-3	-	TGCGCCAGCAGCCAAGAAATTATAGCGGGAGGCCGCCATGAGCAGTTCTTC	CASSQEIIAGGRHEQFF
TRBJ1-4	-	TRBV28	-	TGTGCCAGCAGTTTATCGGGGGGAGATGAAAAACTGTTTTTT	CASSLSGGDEKLFF
TRBJ2-7	TRBD2	TRBV19	-	TGTGCCAGTAGTGTAGCGGGAGGGCCTCGTGAGCAGTACTTC	CASSVAGGPREQYF
TRBJ1-1	-	TRBV7-6	-	TGTGCCAGCAGCTTAGGAAGGGGCCACATGAACACTGAAGCTTTCTTT	CASSLGRGHMNTEAFF
TRBJ2-1	-	TRBV6-5	-	TGTGCCAGCAGAGCGGACTCCTACAATGAGCAGTTCTTC	CASRADSYNEQFF
TRBJ2-7	-	TRBV6-1	-	TGTGCCAGCAGTGAACAGCCGGAAAGCTCCTACGAGCAGTACTTC	CASSEQPESSYEQYF
TRBJ1-4	-	TRBV5-4	-	TGTGCCAGCAGCGTTAAAACTAATGAAAAACTGTTTTTT	CASSVKTNEKLFF
TRBJ2-1	TRBD2	TRBV7-2	once	TGTGCCAGCAGCGCGGGACTAGCGGGAGAGTACAATGAGCAGTTCTTC	CASSAGLAGEYNEQFF
TRBJ1-2	-	TRBV7-9	-	TGTGCCAGCAGCTCTTACCTCGCTCGGTATGGCTACACCTTC	CASSSYLARYGYTF
TRBJ2-3	TRBD2	TRBV5-1	-	TGCGCCAGCAGCTCCTGGACTAGCGATGCAGATACGCAGTATTTT	CASSSWTSDADTQYF
TRBJ2-2	-	TRBV2	-	TGTGCCAGCAGTGCTACACACTACACCGGGGAGCTGTTTTTT	CASSATHYTGELFF
TRBJ2-7	TRBD1	TRBV7-3	-	TGTGCCAGCAGCCCAGCGGCAGGGGGCGAGCAGTACTTC	CASSPAAGGEQYF
TRBJ2-7	-	TRBV7-9	-	TGTGCCAGCAGCTTAATGTCGGCGCGGCGAACCCTCTACGAGCAGTACTTC	CASSLMSARRTLYEQYF
TRBJ2-1	TRBD2	TRBV5-4	-	TGTGCCAGCAGCTTGGGCGGGAGAGACAATGAGCAGTTCTTC	CASSLGGRDNEQFF
TRBJ2-3	-	TRBV9	-	TGTGCCAGCAGCAGAGGGGCGGGAACCACAGATACGCAGTATTTT	CASSRGAGTTDTQYF
TRBJ2-1	-	TRBV5-1	-	TGCGCCAGCAGCTTGGACCCAGGGCTATACAATGAGCAGTTCTTC	CASSLDPGLYNEQFF
TRBJ1-5	TRBD1	TRBV4-1	-	TGCGCCAGCAGCCAAGGTGGGGGACAGGGGGCGAATCAGCCCCAGCATTTT	CASSQGGGQGANQPQHF
TRBJ2-3	TRBD2	TRBV9	-	TGTGCCAGCAGTCGTCGACTAGCGGGAGGGAGCACAGATACGCAGTATTTT	CASSRRLAGGSTDTQYF
TRBJ2-7	TRBD2	TRBV27	-	TGTGCCAGCAGTTTACTGGGACTAGCGGGAGGGCCGTCCTACGAGCAGTACTTC	CASSLLGLAGGPSYEQYF
TRBJ2-1	TRBD2	TRBV5-1	-	TGCGCCAGCAGCACGGGACTAGCGGGTTCCTACAATGAGCAGTTCTTC	CASSTGLAGSYNEQFF
TRBJ1-5	TRBD1	TRBV11-2	-	TGTGCCAGCAGCCCGCGAATTCCGGGACAGGGCAATCAGCCCCAGCATTTT	CASSPRIPGQGNQPQHF
TRBJ2-3	-	TRBV10-2	-	TGCGCCAGCAGTGAACCCGGGCAAAGGGATACGCAGTATTTT	CASSEPGQRDTQYF
TRBJ2-5	TRBD2	TRBV4-2	-	TGTGCCAGCAGCCAAGGTGGCGGGAGTGGGGAGACCCAGTACTTC	CASSQGGGSGETQYF
TRBJ2-6	-	TRBV15	-	TGTGCCACCAGCAGAGAATACTCTCCGGTCGGCAACGTCCTGACTTTC	CATSREYSPVGNVLTF
TRBJ2-7	-	TRBV28	-	TGTGCCAGCAGTTTAGGGCAGCATACCTACGAGCAGTACTTC	CASSLGQHTYEQYF